In its sample, the clone carrying this T cell receptor beta chain was seen many times. Its antigen is currently unknown. The junction departs from germline at one end; a sequencing error may be responsible. Germline V CDR1 and CDR2: MDHEN, SYDVKM. The CDR3 has 15 residues. The sample comes from a study of neurological immune-mediated disorders. Synthesis of cDNA used 5'RACE (with 10-nucleotide random UMIs). Using its own MiXCR run on the 5' RACE reads, TCRdb lists one record per CDR3 protein. The sample holds roughly 50,000 distinct CDR3 sequences, approximately 17% seen once. Findings and limits, study-wide: HTLV-1-associated myelopathy had the most TCR clonal expansion, and multiple sclerosis had the least, less than healthy controls.

Healthy control participants comprised blood bank volunteers in Maryland, USA. The receptor was isolated from a man aged 55 to 69 in good health. V gene TRBV28 combines with J gene TRBJ1-1, with a weak D call TRBD1 (6 bases). What was sequenced was PBMCs. CDR3 region: CASNPGHGRNSEAFF. DNA of the CDR3: TGTGCCAGCAATCCGGGACACGGCAGGAACTCTGAAGCTTTCTTT. The full variable domain, completed using reference TRBV28 and TRBJ1-1, is DVKVTQSSRYLVKRTGEKVFLECVQDMDHENMFWYRQDPGLGLRLIYFSYDVKMKEKGDIPEGYSVSREKKERFSLILESASTNQTSMYLCASNPGHGRNSEAFFGQGTRLTVV.